These 11 T cell receptor beta chains share one sample of origin, sequenced in a study of blood T cell repertoires in COVID-19. Repertoires were generated with immunoSEQ multiplex PCR, while TCRdb's copy carries only in-frame clones and drops some. This sample has about 190,000 clones, with approximately 84% found just once. Material: PBMCs or T cells enriched from blood (not recorded which). The receptors shown here come from a woman between 25 and 40 years old who had recovered from COVID-19.

The chain has TRBV9 and TRBJ1-2; TRBD1 matches at 10 bases. V gave up 2 bases and J gave up 4 bases; unmatched junction bases: 2. The CDR3 consists of 14 residues. Looked up from germline, CDR1 is SGDLS and CDR2 is YYNGEE. DNA of the CDR3: TGTGCCAGCAGCGTTGGGACAGGGGCCTATGGCTACACCTTC. It translates to CASSVGTGAYGYTF. Based on the CDR3 plus reference TRBV9 and TRBJ1-2, the full variable domain is DSGVTQTPKHLITATGQRVTLRCSPRSGDLSVYWYQQSLDQGLQFLIQYYNGEERAKGNILERFSAQQFPDLHSELNLSSLELGDSALYFCASSVGTGAYGYTFGSGTRLTVV.

This clone was detected a few times. J is TRBJ1-2 and V is TRBV9, with TRBD1 matching over 7 bases. CDR1 SGDLS and CDR2 YYNGEE come from the germline V gene. Trimming removed 0 bases from V and 3 bases from J; junction bases left unmatched: 8. The CDR3 is 16 residues long. The CDR3 DNA reads as TGTGCCAGCAGCGTAGCTCCGGGACAGATGGACTATGGCTACACCTTC. Translating it yields CASSVAPGQMDYGYTF.

The genes are TRBV10-3 and TRBJ2-5, with D perhaps matching TRBD2 (5 bases). Looked up from germline, CDR1 is ENHRY and CDR2 is SYGVKD. This CDR3 region has 13 residues. Trimming took 7 bases from V and 5 from J, leaving 14 bases between them. The CDR3 DNA follows: TGTGCCATCACCGAGCCGGGGTACGAGACCCAGTACTTC. Translation: CAITEPGYETQYF.

The chain recombines TRBV5-1 with TRBJ1-2; 9 bases agree with TRBD1. Per the germline V gene, CDR1 is SGHRS and CDR2 is YFSETQ. The CDR3 runs to 17 residues. The V gene end was trimmed by 0 bases and the J gene end by 7 bases; junction bases not matched to a gene: 13. The DNA of the CDR3 is TGCGCCAGCAGCTTGGCCAGAACAGGGGGCGCATCATCTGGCTACACCTTC. Its translation is CASSLARTGGASSGYTF.

The chain couples TRBV12-3 or TRBV12-4 to TRBJ2-5; the match to TRBD2 covers 7 bases. The CDR3 is made up of 13 amino acids. Losses at the gene ends were 3 bases for V and 3 bases for J; bases not matched to a gene: 1. The chain's CDR3 is CASSFGLEETQYF. CDR3 coding DNA: TGTGCCAGCAGTTTTGGACTAGAAGAGACCCAGTACTTC.

The V call is TRBV6-5, the J call TRBJ2-1, with D uncertain. The CDR3 is 13 amino acids. CDR1 and CDR2 (germline): MNHEY, SVGAGI. V shed 4 bases and J shed 6 bases, with 10 bases lying between them. The chain's CDR3 is CASSLGLVNEQFF. In nucleotides, the CDR3 is TGTGCCAGCAGTTTGGGCTTAGTCAATGAGCAGTTCTTC.

The chain joins TRBV2 to TRBJ2-7, with D perhaps matching TRBD1 (9 bases). CDR3 length equals 17 residues. V was trimmed by 2 bases and J by 3 bases, leaving 20 bases between them. The V gene's germline CDR1 is SNHLY and CDR2 FYNNEI. The CDR3 DNA reads as TGTGCCAGCAGTGAACGACGGGGGGGACAGGGAAACTACGAGCAGTACTTC. Protein product: CASSERRGGQGNYEQYF.

The chain joins TRBV7-3 to TRBJ2-2; D is ambiguous. The germline V gene encodes CDR1 SGHTA and CDR2 FQGTGA. With 1 base removed from V and 2 bases from J, the gap between germline ends came to 5 bases. The CDR3 is made up of 14 amino acids. The CDR3 here is CASSLIRNTGELFF. For the CDR3, the DNA is TGTGCCAGCAGCTTAATCAGAAACACCGGGGAGCTGTTTTTT.

This CDR3 is CASRSSTGGEEKLFF. The CDR3 DNA sequence: TGTGCCAGCAGAAGCTCTACAGGGGGCGAAGAAAAACTGTTTTTT. The rearrangement uses TRBV21-1 and TRBJ1-4; TRBD1, as called in the table, went unchecked against the DNA. TRBV21-1 has pseudogene status. The CDR3 is 15 residues long.

V is TRBV2 and J is TRBJ2-5; TRBD1 might be the D (5 bases). Trimming cost V 3 bases and J 3 bases, with 11 bases left between them. This CDR3 is 14 amino acids long. Germline V gene lookup returns CDR1 SNHLY and CDR2 FYNNEI. DNA for the CDR3: TGTGCCAGCAGTGACTGGGCAGGGAAAGAGACCCAGTACTTC. Protein sequence: CASSDWAGKETQYF.

The chain combines TRBV9 with TRBJ2-7; D possibly corresponds to TRBD2 (5 bases). Germline V gene lookup returns CDR1 SGDLS and CDR2 YYNGEE. Between the trimmed V and J ends, which lost 6 bases and 2 bases, there was a span of 15 bases. The CDR3 spans 14 residues. The CDR3 sequence: CASNPTDGTYEQYF. The CDR3 DNA is TGTGCCAGCAACCCTACCGACGGGACCTACGAGCAGTACTTC.